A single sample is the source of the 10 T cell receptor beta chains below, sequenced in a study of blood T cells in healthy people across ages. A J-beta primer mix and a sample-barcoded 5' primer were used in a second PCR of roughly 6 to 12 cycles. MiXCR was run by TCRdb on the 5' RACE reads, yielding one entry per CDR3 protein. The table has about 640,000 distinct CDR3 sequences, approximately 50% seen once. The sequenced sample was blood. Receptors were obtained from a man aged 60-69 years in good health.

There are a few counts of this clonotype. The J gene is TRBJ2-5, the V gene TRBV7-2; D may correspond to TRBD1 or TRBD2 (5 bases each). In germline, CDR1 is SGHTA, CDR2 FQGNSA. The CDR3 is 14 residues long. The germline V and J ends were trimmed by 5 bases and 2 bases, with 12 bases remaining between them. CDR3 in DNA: TGTGCCAGCAGCCTCCGGGGCCTTCAAGAGACCCAGTACTTC. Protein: CASSLRGLQETQYF. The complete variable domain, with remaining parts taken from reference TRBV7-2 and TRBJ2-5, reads GAGVSQSPSNKVTEKGKDVELRCDPISGHTALYWYRQSLGQGLEFLIYFQGNSAPDKSGLPSDRFSAERTGGSVSTLTIQRTQQEDSAVYLCASSLRGLQETQYFGPGTRLLVL.

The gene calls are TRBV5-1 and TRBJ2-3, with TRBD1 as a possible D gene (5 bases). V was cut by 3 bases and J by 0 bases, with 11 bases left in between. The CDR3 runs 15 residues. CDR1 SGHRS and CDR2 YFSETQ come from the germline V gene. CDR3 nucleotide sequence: TGCGCCAGCAGCTGTCTTGGACAAAGCACAGATACGCAGTATTTT. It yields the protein CASSCLGQSTDTQYF.

CDR3 DNA sequence: TGTGCCATCAGTGATCGACCGACTAGCGGGAAGGAGACCCAGTACTTC. Protein product: CAISDRPTSGKETQYF. J is TRBJ2-5 and V is TRBV10-3, with TRBD2 identical over 11 bases. The germline V gene has CDR1 ENHRY and CDR2 SYGVKD. This CDR3 comprises 16 residues. V was pared by 3 bases and J by 5 bases, with 8 bases of the junction left unmatched.

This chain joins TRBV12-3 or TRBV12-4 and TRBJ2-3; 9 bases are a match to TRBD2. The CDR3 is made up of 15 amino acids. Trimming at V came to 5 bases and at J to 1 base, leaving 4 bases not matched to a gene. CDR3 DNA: TGTGCCAGCAGTCAGCGGGGGGCACGCACAGATACGCAGTATTTT. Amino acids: CASSQRGARTDTQYF.

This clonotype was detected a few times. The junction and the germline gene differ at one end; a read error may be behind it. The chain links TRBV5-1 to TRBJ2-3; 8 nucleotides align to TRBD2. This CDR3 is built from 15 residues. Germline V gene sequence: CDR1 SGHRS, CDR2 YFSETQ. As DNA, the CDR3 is TGCGCCAGCAGGTTGGAGGGACTAGGAGTAGATACGCAGTATTTT. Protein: CASRLEGLGVDTQYF.

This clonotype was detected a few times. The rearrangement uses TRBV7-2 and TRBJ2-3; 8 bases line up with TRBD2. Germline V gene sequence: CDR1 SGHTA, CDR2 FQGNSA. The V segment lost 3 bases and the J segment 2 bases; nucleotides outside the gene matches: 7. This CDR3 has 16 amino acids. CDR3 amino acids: CASSFGMRGVTDTQYF. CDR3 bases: TGTGCCAGCAGCTTTGGGATGCGGGGGGTCACAGATACGCAGTATTTT.

The CDR3 spells CASSQDLGSGGHIQYF. The CDR3 DNA reads as TGTGCCAGCAGCCAAGATCTTGGGTCAGGCGGGCACATTCAGTACTTC. The chain combines TRBV3-1 with TRBJ2-4; TRBD2 is a possible D gene (5 bases). V dropped 0 bases and J dropped 8 bases, with 17 bases sitting between them. CDR1 is LGHDT and CDR2 is YNNKEL in the germline V gene (reference sequence). The CDR3 runs to 16 residues. Based on the CDR3 plus reference TRBV3-1 and TRBJ2-4, the full variable domain is DTAVSQTPKYLVTQMGNDKSIKCEQNLGHDTMYWYKQDSKKFLKIMFSYNNKELIINETVPNRFSPKSPDKAHLNLHINSLELGDSAVYFCASSQDLGSGGHIQYFGAGTRLSVL.

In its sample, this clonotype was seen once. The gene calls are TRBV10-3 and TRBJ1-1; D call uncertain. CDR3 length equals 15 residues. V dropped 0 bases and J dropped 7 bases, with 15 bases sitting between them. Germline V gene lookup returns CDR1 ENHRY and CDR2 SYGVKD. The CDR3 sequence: CAISESGREGIEAFF. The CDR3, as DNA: TGTGCCATCAGTGAGTCCGGGCGTGAGGGAATTGAAGCTTTCTTT.

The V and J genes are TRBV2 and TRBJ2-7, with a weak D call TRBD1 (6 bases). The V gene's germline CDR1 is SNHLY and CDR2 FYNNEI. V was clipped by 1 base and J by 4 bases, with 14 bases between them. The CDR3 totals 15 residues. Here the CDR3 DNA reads TGTGCCAGCAGTGAAGTTACAGGGCCCTTGTACGAGCAGTACTTC. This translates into CASSEVTGPLYEQYF.

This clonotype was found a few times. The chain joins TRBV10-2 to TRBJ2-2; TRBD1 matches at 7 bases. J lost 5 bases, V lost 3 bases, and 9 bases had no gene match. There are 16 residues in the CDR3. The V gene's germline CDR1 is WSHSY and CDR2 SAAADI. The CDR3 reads CASSDIRGPITGELFF. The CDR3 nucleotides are TGCGCCAGCAGTGATATAAGGGGGCCGATTACCGGGGAGCTGTTTTTT.